Listed here are 17 T cell receptor beta chains from one sample, sequenced in a study of graft-versus-host responses after intestinal transplantation. Their antigens remain unidentified. The method was immunoSEQ multiplex PCR; TCRdb's version includes in-frame clones alone and lacks a portion of them. Of some 95,000 clones in the sample, 90% to 95% were seen once. The source material was unstimulated CD8+ T cells sorted from spleen or lymph node cells, sampled before intestinal transplant. These receptors were taken from a human donor who received an intestinal transplant.

This clone has only one observation. The chain carries TRBV7-8 and TRBJ2-1; 9 bases fit TRBD2. Losses at the gene ends were 3 bases for V and 4 bases for J; bases not matched to a gene: 7. CDR1 is SGHVS, CDR2 FQNEAQ, per germline. The CDR3 has 16 amino acids. CDR3 nucleotides: TGTGCCAGCAGCTTTGTAGCGGGGGCCCAGTACAATGAGCAGTTCTTC. Amino acid sequence: CASSFVAGAQYNEQFF.

The chain is built from TRBV4-1 and TRBJ1-1; no firm D call. The CDR3 extends over 14 amino acids. CDR1 and CDR2 (germline): MGHRA, YSYEKL. The V gene lost 4 bases and the J gene lost 0 bases, with 9 bases spanning the gap. The CDR3 region is CASSPQAMNTEAFF. Here the CDR3 DNA reads TGCGCCAGCAGCCCACAAGCGATGAACACTGAAGCTTTCTTT.

This chain links TRBV5-1 with TRBJ2-1; perhaps TRBD1 as D (6 bases). The germline gives CDR1 SGHRS, CDR2 YFSETQ. The CDR3 extends over 13 amino acids. Trimming took off 4 bases at V and 3 bases at J, with 8 bases between the two ends. CDR3 DNA sequence: TGCGCCAGCAGCGTGGACAGCTACAATGAGCAGTTCTTC. Translation gives CASSVDSYNEQFF.

The chain links TRBV13 to TRBJ1-4; perhaps TRBD1 as D (6 bases). This CDR3 comprises 14 residues. Deletions cut 3 bases from V and 4 bases from J, with 9 bases between. Germline V gene data show CDR1 as PRHDT and CDR2 as FYEKMQ (reference sequence). CDR3 protein: CASSLSDSNEKLFF. CDR3 DNA: TGTGCCAGCAGCTTGTCGGACAGTAATGAAAAACTGTTTTTT.

V and J are TRBV4-1 and TRBJ1-2; a possible D gene is TRBD1 (5 bases). This CDR3 comprises 16 residues. V lost 4 bases and J lost 8, with 23 bases in between. Germline V gene lookup returns CDR1 MGHRA and CDR2 YSYEKL. The CDR3 nucleotides read TGCGCCAGCAGCCCAACCCAAAGCGGGGCGCGGGGCGGCTACACCTTC. Translating it yields CASSPTQSGARGGYTF.

This clone has just one count. V gene TRBV6-1 combines with J gene TRBJ1-2; D uncertain. V lost 2 bases and J 6 bases, leaving 25 bases between the germline ends. The CDR3 contains 18 residues. Germline V gene lookup returns CDR1 MNHNS and CDR2 SASEGT. The CDR3 sequence is CASSELGSRWVELNGYTF. The CDR3 DNA reads TGTGCCAGCAGTGAACTTGGGTCGAGGTGGGTGGAGTTGAATGGCTACACCTTC.

The V call is TRBV6-1, the J call TRBJ2-7; D uncertain. Trimming shortened V by 9 bases and J by 0 bases, and 12 bases separated the two germline ends. This CDR3 is built from 13 residues. Looked up from germline, CDR1 is MNHNS and CDR2 is SASEGT. CDR3 region: CASHPRSSYEQYF. As DNA, the CDR3 is TGTGCCAGTCACCCTCGGAGCTCCTACGAGCAGTACTTC.

The chain uses TRBV5-1 and TRBJ2-2; 8 nucleotides line up with TRBD1. Germline values: CDR1 SGHRS, CDR2 YFSETQ. V lost 9 bases, J lost 4 bases, and 5 bases stayed unmatched. The CDR3 sequence is 13 residues long. Here the CDR3 DNA reads TGCGCCATCCGGACAGGGAGCACCGGGGAGCTGTTTTTT. It translates to CAIRTGSTGELFF.

J is TRBJ2-7 and V is TRBV5-1; D is undetermined. V gave up 0 bases and J gave up 2 bases, with 6 bases separating them. This CDR3 region has 13 residues. CDR1 and CDR2 (germline): SGHRS, YFSETQ. This CDR3 is CASSLGRTYEQYF. Here the CDR3 DNA reads TGCGCCAGCAGCTTGGGCAGAACCTACGAGCAGTACTTC.

V usage is TRBV7-9 and J usage is TRBJ2-5; 8 nucleotides agree with TRBD2. Per germline, CDR1 SEHNR and CDR2 FQNEAQ (reference sequence). V gave up 6 bases and J gave up 4 bases; unmatched junction bases: 13. This CDR3 contains 16 residues. CDR3 sequence reads: CASSSNLYGRGETQYF. The CDR3 DNA reads as TGTGCCAGCAGTTCGAATTTATACGGGAGGGGAGAGACCCAGTACTTC.

This clone has only one observation. CDR3 nucleotide sequence: TGTGCCAGTAATAGTCTTAGCAATCAGCCCCAGCATTTT. Its translation is CASNSLSNQPQHF. This rearrangement joins TRBV19 to TRBJ1-5; no clear D. The germline gives CDR1 LNHDA, CDR2 SQIVND (reference sequence). V lost 7 bases, J lost 0 bases, and 7 bases lay in between. This CDR3 is built from 13 residues.

The chain combines TRBV4-1 with TRBJ2-7; 8 nucleotides line up with TRBD2. CDR3 length: 15 amino acids. J lost 2 bases, V lost 2 bases, and 5 bases had no gene match. Germline CDR1 and CDR2: MGHRA and YSYEKL. The CDR3, as DNA: TGCGCCAGCAGCCAAACTCGGGAGGGGGCCTACGAGCAGTACTTC. Its translation is CASSQTREGAYEQYF.

This chain connects TRBV6-1 to TRBJ2-3, with TRBD1 matching 7 bases. The CDR3 covers 17 residues. Unmatched junction bases numbered 10, after V lost 4 bases and J lost 0 bases. Germline V CDR1 and CDR2: MNHNS, SASEGT. This CDR3 reads CASSGGPTGISTDTQYF. The CDR3 DNA sequence: TGTGCCAGCAGTGGAGGACCGACAGGGATAAGCACAGATACGCAGTATTTT.

The rearrangement joins TRBV9 to TRBJ2-2; 7 nucleotides match TRBD2. The germline V gene encodes CDR1 SGDLS and CDR2 YYNGEE. This CDR3 region has 19 residues. V was pared by 1 base and J by 1 base, with 13 bases of the junction left unmatched. The CDR3 DNA is TGTGCCAGCAGCGTATTGGATTGGGGCGGGACTAAGAACACCGGGGAGCTGTTTTTT. It is translated as CASSVLDWGGTKNTGELFF.

The chain links TRBV2 to TRBJ2-1; D is unclear. The germline gives CDR1 SNHLY, CDR2 FYNNEI. V lost 3 bases and J 0 bases, leaving 12 bases between the germline ends. The CDR3 is 16 amino acids. The CDR3 sequence: CASSDGPSSSYNEQFF. The CDR3 DNA reads as TGTGCCAGCAGTGATGGTCCATCGAGCTCCTACAATGAGCAGTTCTTC.

This sequence joins TRBV27 and TRBJ2-7, with D perhaps matching TRBD2 (6 bases). This CDR3 is built from 14 residues. Germline loops: CDR1 MNHEY, CDR2 SMNVEV (reference sequence). V was trimmed by 5 bases and J by 1 base, leaving 12 bases between them. Written as DNA, the CDR3 is TGTGCCAGCAGTACCCCCCGGGAGTCCTACGAGCAGTACTTC. This encodes CASSTPRESYEQYF.

This clone was recorded only once. This chain uses TRBV6-6 with TRBJ2-7; TRBD2 aligns across 8 bases. Per the germline V gene, CDR1 is MNHNY and CDR2 is SVGAGI (reference sequence). The CDR3 has 16 residues. V lost 0 bases to trimming and J lost 1 base; unmatched junction nucleotides: 5. The CDR3 sequence: CASSYSGGGPSYEQYF. In DNA, the CDR3 is TGTGCCAGCAGTTACTCTGGCGGGGGGCCTTCCTACGAGCAGTACTTC.